This T cell receptor beta chain derives from a study of blood T cell repertoires in COVID-19. Germline V lookup: CDR1 SEHNR, CDR2 FQNEAQ (reference sequence). The CDR3 loop spans 16 amino acids. V lost 6 bases and J lost 6; bases outside the gene matches: 11. TCRdb keeps only in-frame clones here, not all; method: immunoSEQ multiplex PCR. Here the sample spans about 200,000 clones, 85% to 90% being singletons. The chain has TRBV7-9 and TRBJ2-3; TRBD2 matches 11 bases. Sequencing was done on a sample of peripheral blood. The origin of this receptor is a woman in her 70s with acute or convalescent COVID-19. CDR3 amino acids: CASSSISGGARDTQYF. In DNA, the CDR3 is TGTGCCAGCAGTAGTATTAGCGGGGGGGCCCGTGATACGCAGTATTTT.